This TCR beta chain was profiled in a study of long-term antiretroviral therapy in people with HIV. This clone was seen only a few times. Sequencing relied on immunoSEQ assay v3.0, run at survey level. Libraries were prepared by immunoSEQ multiplex PCR; TCRdb keeps only in-frame clonotypes and omits some of them. The sample contains approximately 17,000 clones, approximately 80% of which appear only once. The sample was unsorted PBMCs, taken about 2.4 years before starting antiretroviral therapy. The TCR comes from a woman in her fifties or sixties with HIV.

This CDR3 is CASSLRRGEPQHF. The CDR3 coding sequence is TGTGCCAGCAGTCTCAGGAGGGGAGAGCCCCAGCATTTT. The chain carries TRBV6-5 and TRBJ1-5, with D possibly TRBD1 on 5 matching bases. Trimming cost V 5 bases and J 8 bases, with 13 bases left between them. CDR3 length: 13 residues. The germline V gene encodes CDR1 MNHEY and CDR2 SVGAGI.